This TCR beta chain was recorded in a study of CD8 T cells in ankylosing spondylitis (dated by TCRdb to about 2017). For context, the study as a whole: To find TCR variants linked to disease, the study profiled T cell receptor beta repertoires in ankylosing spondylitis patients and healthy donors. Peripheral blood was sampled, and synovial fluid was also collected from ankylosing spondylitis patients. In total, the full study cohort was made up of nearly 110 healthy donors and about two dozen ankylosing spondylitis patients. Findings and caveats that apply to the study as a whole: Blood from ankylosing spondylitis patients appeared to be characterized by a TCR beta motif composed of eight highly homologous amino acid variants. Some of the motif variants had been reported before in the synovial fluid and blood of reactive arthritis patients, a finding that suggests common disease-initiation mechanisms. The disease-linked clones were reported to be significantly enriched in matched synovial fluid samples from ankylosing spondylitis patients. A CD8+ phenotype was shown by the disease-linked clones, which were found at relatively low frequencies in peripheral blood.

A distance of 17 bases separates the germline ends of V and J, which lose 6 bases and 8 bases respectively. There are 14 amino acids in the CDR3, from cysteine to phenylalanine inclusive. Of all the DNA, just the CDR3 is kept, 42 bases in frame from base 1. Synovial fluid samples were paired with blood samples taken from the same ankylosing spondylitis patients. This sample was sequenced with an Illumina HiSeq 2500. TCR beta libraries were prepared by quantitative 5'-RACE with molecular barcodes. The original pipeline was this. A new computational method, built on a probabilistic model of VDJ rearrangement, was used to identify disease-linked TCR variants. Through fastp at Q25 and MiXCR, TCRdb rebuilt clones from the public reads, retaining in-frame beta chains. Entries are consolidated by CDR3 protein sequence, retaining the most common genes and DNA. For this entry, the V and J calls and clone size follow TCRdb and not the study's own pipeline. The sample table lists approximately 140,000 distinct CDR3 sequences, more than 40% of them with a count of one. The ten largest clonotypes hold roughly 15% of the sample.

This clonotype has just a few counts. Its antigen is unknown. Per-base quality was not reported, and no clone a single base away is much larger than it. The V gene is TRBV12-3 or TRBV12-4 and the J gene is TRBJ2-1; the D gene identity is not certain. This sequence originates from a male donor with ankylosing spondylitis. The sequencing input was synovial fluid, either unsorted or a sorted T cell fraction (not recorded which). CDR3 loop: CASSTWYRSHEQFF. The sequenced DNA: TGTGCCAGCAGCACTTGGTATCGTTCCCATGAGCAGTTCTTC.